This T cell receptor (beta chain) was found in a study of T cell responses to AZD1222 COVID-19 vaccine. Libraries were prepared by immunoSEQ multiplex PCR; TCRdb keeps only in-frame clonotypes and omits some of them. The sample lists around 150,000 clones; just over 90% were seen once. The CDR3 loop spans 13 amino acids. Trimming removed 1 base at V and 7 bases at J, with 10 bases between. Germline V gives CDR1 MNHNS, CDR2 SASEGT. The chain joins TRBV6-1 to TRBJ1-2; D unclear. The starting material was peripheral blood, obtained on day 0 of MenACWY control vaccination. The receptor's source is an adult in good health. The CDR3 here is CASSEVGMGGYTF. CDR3 nucleotide sequence: TGTGCCAGCAGTGAAGTGGGGATGGGTGGCTACACCTTC.